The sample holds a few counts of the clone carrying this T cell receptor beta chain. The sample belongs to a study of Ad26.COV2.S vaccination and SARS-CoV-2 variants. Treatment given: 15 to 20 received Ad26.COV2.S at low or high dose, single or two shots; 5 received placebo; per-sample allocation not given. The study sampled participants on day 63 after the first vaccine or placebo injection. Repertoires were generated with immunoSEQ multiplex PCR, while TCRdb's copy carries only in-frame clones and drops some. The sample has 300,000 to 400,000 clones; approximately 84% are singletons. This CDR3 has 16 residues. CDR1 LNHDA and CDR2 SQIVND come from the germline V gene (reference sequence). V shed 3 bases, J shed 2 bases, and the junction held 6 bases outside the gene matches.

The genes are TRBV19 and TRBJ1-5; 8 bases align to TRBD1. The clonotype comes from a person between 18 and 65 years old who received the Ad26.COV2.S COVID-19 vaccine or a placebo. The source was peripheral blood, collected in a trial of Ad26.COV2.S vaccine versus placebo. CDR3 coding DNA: TGTGCCAGTAGTATGTCAGGGGGCTGGCGCAATCAGCCCCAGCATTTT. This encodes CASSMSGGWRNQPQHF.